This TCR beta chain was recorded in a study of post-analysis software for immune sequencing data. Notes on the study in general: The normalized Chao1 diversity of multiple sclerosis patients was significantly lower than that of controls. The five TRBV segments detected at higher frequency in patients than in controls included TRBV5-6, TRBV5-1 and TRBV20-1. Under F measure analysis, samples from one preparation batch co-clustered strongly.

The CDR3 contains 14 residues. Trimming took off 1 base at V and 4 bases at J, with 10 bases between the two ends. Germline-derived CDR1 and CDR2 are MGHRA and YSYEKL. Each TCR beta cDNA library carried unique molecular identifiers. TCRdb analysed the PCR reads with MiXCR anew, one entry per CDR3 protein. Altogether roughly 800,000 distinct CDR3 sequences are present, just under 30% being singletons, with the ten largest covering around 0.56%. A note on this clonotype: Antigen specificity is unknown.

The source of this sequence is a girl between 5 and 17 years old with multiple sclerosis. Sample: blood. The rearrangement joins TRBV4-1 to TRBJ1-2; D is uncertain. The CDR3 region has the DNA TGCGCCAGCAGCCAAGGGGTGGTAGGCTATGGCTACACCTTC. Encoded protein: CASSQGVVGYGYTF.